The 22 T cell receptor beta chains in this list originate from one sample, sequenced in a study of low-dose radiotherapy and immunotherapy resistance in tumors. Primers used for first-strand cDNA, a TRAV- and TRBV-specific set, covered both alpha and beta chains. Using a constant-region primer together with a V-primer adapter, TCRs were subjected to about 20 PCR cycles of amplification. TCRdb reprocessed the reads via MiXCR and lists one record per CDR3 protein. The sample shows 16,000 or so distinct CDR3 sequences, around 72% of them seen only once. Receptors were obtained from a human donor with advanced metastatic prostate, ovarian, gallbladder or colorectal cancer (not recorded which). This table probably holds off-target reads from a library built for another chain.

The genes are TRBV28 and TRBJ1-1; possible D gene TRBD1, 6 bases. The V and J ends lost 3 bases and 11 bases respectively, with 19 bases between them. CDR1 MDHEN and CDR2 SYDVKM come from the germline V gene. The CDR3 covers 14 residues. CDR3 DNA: TGTGCCAGCAGTTTTGGGGGGCAAGAAGTTCGGGCTTTCTTT. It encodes CASSFGGQEVRAFF.

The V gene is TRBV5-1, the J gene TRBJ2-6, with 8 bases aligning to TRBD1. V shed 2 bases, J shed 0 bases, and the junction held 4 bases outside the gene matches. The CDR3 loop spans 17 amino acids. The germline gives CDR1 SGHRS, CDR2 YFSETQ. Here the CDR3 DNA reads TGCGCCAGCAGCTTCGACAGGGGTTACTCTGGGGCCAACGTCCTGACTTTC. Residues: CASSFDRGYSGANVLTF.

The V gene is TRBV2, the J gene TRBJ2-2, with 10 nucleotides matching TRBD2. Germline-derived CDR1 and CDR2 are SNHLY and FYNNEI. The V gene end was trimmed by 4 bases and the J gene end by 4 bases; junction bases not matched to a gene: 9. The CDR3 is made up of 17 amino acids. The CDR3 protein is CASSGSRGTSVTGELFF. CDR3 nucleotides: TGTGCCAGCAGTGGATCCCGGGGGACTAGCGTCACCGGGGAGCTGTTTTTT.

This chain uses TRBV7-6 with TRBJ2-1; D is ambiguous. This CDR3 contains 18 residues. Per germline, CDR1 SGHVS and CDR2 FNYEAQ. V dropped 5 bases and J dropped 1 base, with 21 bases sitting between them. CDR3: CASSPHPVGYSSYNEQFF. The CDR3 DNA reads TGTGCCAGCAGCCCTCACCCCGTAGGGTACTCGTCCTACAATGAGCAGTTCTTC. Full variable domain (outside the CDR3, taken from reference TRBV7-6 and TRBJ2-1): GAGVSQSPRYKVTKRGQDVALRCDPISGHVSLYWYRQALGQGPEFLTYFNYEAQQDKSGLPNDRFSAERPEGSISTLTIQRTEQRDSAMYRCASSPHPVGYSSYNEQFFGPGTRLTVL.

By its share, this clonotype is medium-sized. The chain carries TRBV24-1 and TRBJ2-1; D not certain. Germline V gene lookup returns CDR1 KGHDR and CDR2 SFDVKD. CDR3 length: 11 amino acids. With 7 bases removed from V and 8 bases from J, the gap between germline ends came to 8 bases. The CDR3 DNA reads TGTGCCACCAGCGTTTTCGATGAGCAGTTCTTC. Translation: CATSVFDEQFF.

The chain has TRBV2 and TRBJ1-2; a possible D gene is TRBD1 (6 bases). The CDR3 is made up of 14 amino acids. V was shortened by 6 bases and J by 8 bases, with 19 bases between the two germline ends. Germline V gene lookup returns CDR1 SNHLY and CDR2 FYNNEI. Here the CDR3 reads CASSPRGELMGYTF. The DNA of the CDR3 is TGTGCCAGCAGCCCCAGGGGCGAATTGATGGGCTACACCTTC.

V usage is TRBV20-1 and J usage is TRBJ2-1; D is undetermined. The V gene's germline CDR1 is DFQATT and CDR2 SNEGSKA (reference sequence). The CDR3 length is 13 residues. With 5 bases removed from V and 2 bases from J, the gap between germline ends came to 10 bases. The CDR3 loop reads CSAPGSTYNEQFF. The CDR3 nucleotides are TGCAGTGCTCCCGGGTCCACCTACAATGAGCAGTTCTTC.

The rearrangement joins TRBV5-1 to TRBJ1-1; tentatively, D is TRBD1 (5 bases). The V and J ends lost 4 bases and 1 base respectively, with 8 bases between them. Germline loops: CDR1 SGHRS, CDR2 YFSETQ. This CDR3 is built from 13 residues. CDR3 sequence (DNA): TGCGCCAGCAGCACGGGACCGAACACTGAAGCTTTCTTT. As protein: CASSTGPNTEAFF.

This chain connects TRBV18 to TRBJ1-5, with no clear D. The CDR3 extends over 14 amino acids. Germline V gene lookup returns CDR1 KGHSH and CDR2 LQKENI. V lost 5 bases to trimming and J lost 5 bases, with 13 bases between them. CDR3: CASSKAGGDQPQHF. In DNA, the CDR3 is TGTGCCAGCTCAAAAGCGGGTGGCGATCAGCCCCAGCATTTT. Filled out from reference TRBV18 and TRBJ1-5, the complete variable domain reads NAGVMQNPRHLVRRRGQEARLRCSPMKGHSHVYWYRQLPEEGLKFMVYLQKENIIDESGMPKERFSAEFPKEGPSILRIQQVVRGDSAAYFCASSKAGGDQPQHFGDGTRLSIL.

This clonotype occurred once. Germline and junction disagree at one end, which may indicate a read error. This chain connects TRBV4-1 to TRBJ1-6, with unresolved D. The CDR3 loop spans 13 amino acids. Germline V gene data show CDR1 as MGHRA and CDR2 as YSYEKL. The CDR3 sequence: CASSHNTNSPLNF. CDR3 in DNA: TGCGCCAGCAGCCACAACACCAATTCACCCCTCAACTTT.

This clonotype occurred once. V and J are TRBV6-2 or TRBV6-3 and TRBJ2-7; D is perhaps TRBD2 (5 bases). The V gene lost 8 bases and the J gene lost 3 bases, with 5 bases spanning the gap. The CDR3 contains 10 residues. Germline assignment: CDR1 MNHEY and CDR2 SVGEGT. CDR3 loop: CASGGYEQYF. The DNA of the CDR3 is TGTGCCAGCGGAGGCTACGAGCAGTACTTC.

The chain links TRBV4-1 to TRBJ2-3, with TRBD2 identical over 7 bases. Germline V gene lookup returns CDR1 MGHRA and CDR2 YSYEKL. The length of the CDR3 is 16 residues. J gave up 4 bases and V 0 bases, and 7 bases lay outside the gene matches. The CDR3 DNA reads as TGCGCCAGCAGCCAAGAAGCGGGGAGGTTCGCAGATACGCAGTATTTT. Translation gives CASSQEAGRFADTQYF.

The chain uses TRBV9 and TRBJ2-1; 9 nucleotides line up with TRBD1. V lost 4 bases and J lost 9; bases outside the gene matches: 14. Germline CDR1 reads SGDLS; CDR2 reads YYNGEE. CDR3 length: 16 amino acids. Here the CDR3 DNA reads TGTGCCAGCAGCCGAACGGACAGGGGTGTTTGGGCTGAGCAGTTCTTC. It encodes CASSRTDRGVWAEQFF.

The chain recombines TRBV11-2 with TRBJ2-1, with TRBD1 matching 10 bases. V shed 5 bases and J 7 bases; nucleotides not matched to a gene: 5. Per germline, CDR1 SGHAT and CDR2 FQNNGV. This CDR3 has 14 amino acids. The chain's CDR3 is CASSGDRGGNEQFF. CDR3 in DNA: TGTGCCAGCAGCGGGGACAGGGGTGGGAATGAGCAGTTCTTC.

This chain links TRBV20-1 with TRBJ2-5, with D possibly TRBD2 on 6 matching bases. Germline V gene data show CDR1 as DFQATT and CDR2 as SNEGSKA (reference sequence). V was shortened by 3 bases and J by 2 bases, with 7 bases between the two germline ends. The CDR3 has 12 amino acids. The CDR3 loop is CSASREQETQYF. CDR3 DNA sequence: TGCAGTGCTAGCCGGGAGCAAGAGACCCAGTACTTC.

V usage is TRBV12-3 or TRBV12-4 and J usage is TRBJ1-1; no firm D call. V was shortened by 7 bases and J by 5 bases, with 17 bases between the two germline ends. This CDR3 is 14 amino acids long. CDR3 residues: CASNMDGDGTEAFF. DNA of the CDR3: TGTGCCAGCAACATGGACGGGGATGGAACTGAAGCTTTCTTT.

As DNA, the CDR3 is TGCAGCGTTTCGGAACAGGGAAAAACGGGCGAGCAGTACTTC. Translation gives CSVSEQGKTGEQYF. This chain uses TRBV29-1 with TRBJ2-7; D is possibly TRBD1 (6 bases). Germline lookup yields CDR1 SQVTM and CDR2 ANQGSEA. The germline V and J ends were trimmed by 5 bases and 6 bases, with 20 bases remaining between them. The length of the CDR3 is 14 residues.

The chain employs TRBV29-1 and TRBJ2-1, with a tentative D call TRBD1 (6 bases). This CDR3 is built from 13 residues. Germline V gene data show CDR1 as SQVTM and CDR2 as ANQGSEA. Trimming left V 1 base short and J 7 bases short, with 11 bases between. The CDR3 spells CSVEGDKTNEQFF. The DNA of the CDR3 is TGCAGCGTTGAAGGGGACAAGACTAATGAGCAGTTCTTC.

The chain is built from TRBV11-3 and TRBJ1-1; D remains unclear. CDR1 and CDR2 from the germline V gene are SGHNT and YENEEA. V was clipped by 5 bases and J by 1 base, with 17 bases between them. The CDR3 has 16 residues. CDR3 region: CASSPNGAGWNTEAFF. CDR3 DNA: TGTGCCAGCAGCCCCAATGGAGCAGGATGGAACACTGAAGCTTTCTTT.

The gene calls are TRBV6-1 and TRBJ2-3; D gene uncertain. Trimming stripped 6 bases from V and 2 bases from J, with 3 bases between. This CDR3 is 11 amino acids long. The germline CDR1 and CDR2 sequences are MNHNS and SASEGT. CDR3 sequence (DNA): TGTGCCAGCAGGTCCACAGATACGCAGTATTTT. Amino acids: CASRSTDTQYF.

The CDR3 region is CSVDGTGEETQYF. CDR3 nucleotides: TGCAGCGTTGATGGAACGGGGGAGGAGACCCAGTACTTC. The rearrangement uses TRBV29-1 and TRBJ2-5; D might be TRBD2 (6 bases). The ends were cut back, 3 bases at V and 5 bases at J, with 13 bases in the middle. Germline V gene lookup returns CDR1 SQVTM and CDR2 ANQGSEA. The CDR3 runs to 13 residues.

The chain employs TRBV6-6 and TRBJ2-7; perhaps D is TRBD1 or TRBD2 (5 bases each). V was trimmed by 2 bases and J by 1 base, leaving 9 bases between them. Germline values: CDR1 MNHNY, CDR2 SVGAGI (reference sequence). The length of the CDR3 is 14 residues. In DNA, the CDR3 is TGTGCCAGCAGTTACCCGGGACGGTCCTACGAGCAGTACTTC. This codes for CASSYPGRSYEQYF.